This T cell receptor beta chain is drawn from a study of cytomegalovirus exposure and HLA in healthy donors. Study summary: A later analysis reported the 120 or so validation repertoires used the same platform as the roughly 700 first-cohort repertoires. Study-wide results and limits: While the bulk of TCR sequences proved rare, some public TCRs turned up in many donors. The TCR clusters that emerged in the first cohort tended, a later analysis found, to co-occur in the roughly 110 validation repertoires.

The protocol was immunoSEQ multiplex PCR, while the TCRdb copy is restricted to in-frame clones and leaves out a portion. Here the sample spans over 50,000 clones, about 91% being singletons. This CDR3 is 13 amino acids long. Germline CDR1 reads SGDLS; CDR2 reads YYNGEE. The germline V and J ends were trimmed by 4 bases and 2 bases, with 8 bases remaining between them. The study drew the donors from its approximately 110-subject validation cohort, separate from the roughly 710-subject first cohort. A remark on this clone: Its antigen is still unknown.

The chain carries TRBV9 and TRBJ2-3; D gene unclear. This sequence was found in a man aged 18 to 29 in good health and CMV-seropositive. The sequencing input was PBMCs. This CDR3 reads CASSIDITDTQYF. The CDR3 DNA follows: TGTGCCAGCAGCATCGACATCACAGATACGCAGTATTTT.